Listed below are T cell receptor beta chains from one sample, sequenced in a study of T cells expressing NK-cell markers. TCRdb processed the 5' RACE reads again and assigns one entry to each CDR3 protein, with no DNA. The repertoire shows a few hundred thousand distinct CDR3 sequences; the top ten hold roughly 5.4%. The material sequenced was blood T cells: a sorted CD56 or NKG2C T cell subset, CD4+ or CD8+ T cells, or bulk PBMC T cells (not recorded which). Receptor source: a man between 18 and 69 years old in good health. CDR3s include the opening cysteine and the closing phenylalanine or tryptophan.

V gene	J gene	CDR3 protein
TRBV12-3/TRBV12-4	TRBJ2-3	CASSRSGTGFPDTQYF
TRBV6-1	TRBJ1-1	CASSTGDSMNTEAFF
TRBV11-1	TRBJ2-1	CASSPKTGGEGSYNEQFF
TRBV7-8	TRBJ2-3	CASSLGLQGGYTQYF
TRBV5-1	TRBJ2-7	CASSQTVSYEQYF
TRBV5-3	TRBJ2-3	CAEALGNQGDTQYF
TRBV12-3/TRBV12-4	TRBJ2-1	CASSPSAPPYNEQFF
TRBV2	TRBJ1-6	CASSESETHSPLHF
TRBV6-2/TRBV6-3	TRBJ2-1	CASSEGLAGRQAYNEQFF
TRBV5-6	TRBJ1-1	CASSLPLGVGEAFF
TRBV3-1	TRBJ1-3	CASSQWQSSGNTIYF
TRBV6-1	TRBJ2-7	CASRTGGVNSYEQYF
TRBV18	TRBJ2-1	CASSPNIGQGYNEQFF
TRBV20-1	TRBJ2-5	CSAKQGYQETQYF
TRBV12-3/TRBV12-4	TRBJ2-3	CASSPSRLAGADTQYF
TRBV3-1	TRBJ2-2	CASSHSYRENGELFF
TRBV6-1	TRBJ1-6	CASSFRQGTRTPPLHF
TRBV12-3/TRBV12-4	TRBJ2-1	CASTPGGARPHGQFF
TRBV5-1	TRBJ2-7	CASSPGGSAPYEQYF
TRBV2	TRBJ2-1	CASSPDRAGEQFF
TRBV12-3/TRBV12-4	TRBJ2-1	CASSLETTSGGRYNEQFF
TRBV5-6	TRBJ2-3	CASSFPGTGVQDTQYF
TRBV20-1	TRBJ2-3	CSAPRPGGTDTQYF
TRBV6-1	TRBJ1-4	CATTGRLNEKLFF
TRBV7-2	TRBJ1-3	CASSLYGSGVIYF
TRBV20-1	TRBJ2-2	CSALRDSANTGELFF
TRBV11-2	TRBJ2-5	CASSLSLAGWQTQYF
TRBV14	TRBJ2-7	CASSRDRVRYEQYF
TRBV5-4	TRBJ1-1	CASSLDRKYEAFF
TRBV20-1	TRBJ2-7	CSVGPGNEQYF
TRBV12-3/TRBV12-4	TRBJ1-6	CASKEQGRSNSPLHF
TRBV2	TRBJ1-1	CASGKGGGRGNTEAFF
TRBV7-2	TRBJ2-3	CASNARGGALDTQYF
TRBV18	TRBJ2-5	CASSSNPGLQETQYF
TRBV6-5	TRBJ1-5	CASSYSRTGHQPQHF
TRBV18	TRBJ2-5	CASSRSLQVETQYF
TRBV20-1	TRBJ2-4	CSARDRGYKNIQYF
TRBV7-2	TRBJ1-1	CASSRTGDGYTEAFF
TRBV20-1	TRBJ2-7	CSAHNLGGPSSYEQYF
TRBV5-4	TRBJ1-1	CASSQIDRDLTEAFF
TRBV5-1	TRBJ2-6	CASSVNTGANVLTF
TRBV4-2	TRBJ1-2	CASSQSSPYQVNGYTF
TRBV28	TRBJ1-1	CAVLNWRGRTEAFF